These T cell receptor beta chains were read from a single sample in a study of blood T cell repertoires in COVID-19. Profiled with immunoSEQ multiplex PCR; TCRdb holds only in-frame clones, not every one. The table lists about 170,000 clones, roughly nine tenths of them singletons, with roughly 9.8% in the top ten. Sequenced sample: peripheral blood. All receptors come from a woman aged 60 to 75 with COVID-19, enrolled during active disease. Each CDR3 is given with its conserved first and last residue. Fields, in order: D gene, clone size, V gene, J gene, CDR3 DNA, CDR3 protein. D genes are given only for firm matches. Some rows mark clone size as missing; the rest say once, few, many or name a class of expanded clone.

d_call: NA; clone_size: NA; v_call: TRBV4-3; j_call: TRBJ2-7; cdr3_nt: TGCGCCAGCAGCCAAGAATCGGGGGTTGGCTACGAGCAGTACTTC; cdr3_aa: CASSQESGVGYEQYF
d_call: TRBD1; clone_size: NA; v_call: TRBV7-9; j_call: TRBJ2-7; cdr3_nt: TGTGCCAGCAGCCCCGGACAGGGGAGAAGGTCCGAGCAGTACTTC; cdr3_aa: CASSPGQGRRSEQYF
d_call: TRBD1; clone_size: NA; v_call: TRBV20-1; j_call: TRBJ1-6; cdr3_nt: TGCAGTGCTAGTCATAGCGTGACAGGGGGTTATAATTCACCCCTCCACTTT; cdr3_aa: CSASHSVTGGYNSPLHF
d_call: NA; clone_size: NA; v_call: TRBV9; j_call: TRBJ1-6; cdr3_nt: TGTGCCAGCAGCGGGACACACCATAATTCACCCCTCCACTTT; cdr3_aa: CASSGTHHNSPLHF
d_call: TRBD1; clone_size: NA; v_call: TRBV3-1/TRBV3-2; j_call: TRBJ2-7; cdr3_nt: TGTGCCAGCAGCCAAAGGAGGGGACAGGGGATGTACGAGCAGTACTTC; cdr3_aa: CASSQRRGQGMYEQYF
d_call: TRBD1; clone_size: few; v_call: TRBV5-1; j_call: TRBJ1-2; cdr3_nt: TGCGCCAGCAGCGTCCGGACAGGGGGCGGATATGGCTACACCTTC; cdr3_aa: CASSVRTGGGYGYTF
d_call: NA; clone_size: NA; v_call: TRBV10-2; j_call: TRBJ2-7; cdr3_nt: TGCGCCCGCAGTCCTCAAGGGGGGGGGAAGCAGTACTTC; cdr3_aa: CARSPQGGGKQYF
d_call: TRBD2; clone_size: NA; v_call: TRBV30; j_call: TRBJ2-2; cdr3_nt: TGTGCCTGGAGTAGCGGGGTAGGGACCGGGGAGCTGTTTTTT; cdr3_aa: CAWSSGVGTGELFF
d_call: TRBD2; clone_size: NA; v_call: TRBV5-1; j_call: TRBJ2-3; cdr3_nt: TGCGCCAGCGAAGGGACTAGCGGGAGTGCGCAGTATTTT; cdr3_aa: CASEGTSGSAQYF
d_call: NA; clone_size: NA; v_call: TRBV11-2; j_call: TRBJ1-5; cdr3_nt: TGTGCCAGCAGCGACCCGGGTTACAATCAGCCCCAGCATTTT; cdr3_aa: CASSDPGYNQPQHF
d_call: NA; clone_size: NA; v_call: TRBV29-1; j_call: TRBJ1-2; cdr3_nt: TGCAGCGTTGTTTCGAGTGGCTACACCTTC; cdr3_aa: CSVVSSGYTF
d_call: NA; clone_size: NA; v_call: TRBV28; j_call: TRBJ1-3; cdr3_nt: TGTGCCAGCAGCACTCCGCCCGGGGGAGGGTTTCCTGGAAACACCATATATTTT; cdr3_aa: CASSTPPGGGFPGNTIYF
d_call: NA; clone_size: NA; v_call: TRBV4-2; j_call: TRBJ2-6; cdr3_nt: TGTGCCAGCAGCCAAGTAGGGGTGGATGGGGCCAACGTCCTGACTTTC; cdr3_aa: CASSQVGVDGANVLTF
d_call: TRBD2; clone_size: NA; v_call: TRBV6-5; j_call: TRBJ2-1; cdr3_nt: TGTGCCAGCAGCTTCAGACTAGCGGGAGGCGATGAGCAGTTCTTC; cdr3_aa: CASSFRLAGGDEQFF
d_call: TRBD2; clone_size: NA; v_call: TRBV18; j_call: TRBJ2-7; cdr3_nt: TGTGCCAGCTCACCCAAGACTGCTAGCGGGAGAAGGCACTCCTACGAGCAGTACTTC; cdr3_aa: CASSPKTASGRRHSYEQYF
d_call: TRBD2; clone_size: NA; v_call: TRBV5-1; j_call: TRBJ2-1; cdr3_nt: TGCGCCAGCAGCCAACCCCCCGGGACTAGCGGACTCCGAGGGAATGAGCAGTTCTTC; cdr3_aa: CASSQPPGTSGLRGNEQFF
d_call: NA; clone_size: NA; v_call: TRBV5-6; j_call: TRBJ1-2; cdr3_nt: TGTGCCAGCAGCTTACAGGCCGGCGGCTACACCTTC; cdr3_aa: CASSLQAGGYTF
d_call: NA; clone_size: NA; v_call: TRBV28; j_call: TRBJ2-7; cdr3_nt: TGTGCCAGCAGTTTATGGGGCAGCTTCTACGAGCAGTACTTC; cdr3_aa: CASSLWGSFYEQYF
d_call: NA; clone_size: NA; v_call: TRBV5-4; j_call: TRBJ2-7; cdr3_nt: TGTGCCAGCAGCTCCTCAGGACTAACAGACTACGAGCAGTACTTC; cdr3_aa: CASSSSGLTDYEQYF
d_call: NA; clone_size: NA; v_call: TRBV2; j_call: TRBJ1-5; cdr3_nt: TGTGCCAGCAGAGACACCAACCGCCATCAGCCCCAGCATTTT; cdr3_aa: CASRDTNRHQPQHF
d_call: TRBD1; clone_size: NA; v_call: TRBV28; j_call: TRBJ2-7; cdr3_nt: TGTGCCAGCAGTGACAGGGGGGAGACCTACGAGCAGTACTTC; cdr3_aa: CASSDRGETYEQYF
d_call: TRBD2; clone_size: NA; v_call: TRBV24-1; j_call: TRBJ2-1; cdr3_nt: TGTGCCACCAGTGCCCCCGGGAGGGCAAACAATGAGCAGTTCTTC; cdr3_aa: CATSAPGRANNEQFF
d_call: NA; clone_size: NA; v_call: TRBV18; j_call: TRBJ2-1; cdr3_nt: TGTGCCAGCTCACCGATATGGAGAATTGGAAATGAGCAGTTCTTC; cdr3_aa: CASSPIWRIGNEQFF
d_call: TRBD1; clone_size: NA; v_call: TRBV27; j_call: TRBJ2-5; cdr3_nt: TGTGCCAGCAGTTTGGCCGGGACAGGGGGCGTAGAGACCCAGTACTTC; cdr3_aa: CASSLAGTGGVETQYF
d_call: NA; clone_size: once; v_call: TRBV7-8; j_call: TRBJ2-7; cdr3_nt: TGTGCCAGCAGCTTAGGGCCAGACTACGAGCAGTACTTC; cdr3_aa: CASSLGPDYEQYF
d_call: TRBD1; clone_size: NA; v_call: TRBV7-6; j_call: TRBJ2-5; cdr3_nt: TGTGCCAGCAGCCTTCCTGCCGGGACAGGGGGCATCGGTAAAGAGACCCAGTACTTC; cdr3_aa: CASSLPAGTGGIGKETQYF
d_call: NA; clone_size: NA; v_call: TRBV5-4; j_call: TRBJ1-2; cdr3_nt: TGTGCCAGCAGCCCCCCTGCGGGAGGCTACACCTTC; cdr3_aa: CASSPPAGGYTF
d_call: NA; clone_size: NA; v_call: TRBV6-5; j_call: TRBJ2-5; cdr3_nt: TGTGCCAGCAGACGTACAGGTTTCCCGCAAGAGACCCAGTACTTC; cdr3_aa: CASRRTGFPQETQYF
d_call: TRBD2; clone_size: NA; v_call: TRBV4-2; j_call: TRBJ2-1; cdr3_nt: TGTGCCAGCAGCCCTCGGGCTAGCGGGACGTCCTACAATGAGCAGTTCTTC; cdr3_aa: CASSPRASGTSYNEQFF
d_call: NA; clone_size: NA; v_call: TRBV28; j_call: TRBJ1-5; cdr3_nt: TGTGCCAGCAGTTTTCTCGTCGGGGGAGTCAGGAATCAGCCCCAGCATTTT; cdr3_aa: CASSFLVGGVRNQPQHF
d_call: NA; clone_size: NA; v_call: TRBV3-1/TRBV3-2; j_call: TRBJ2-2; cdr3_nt: TGTGCCAGCAGCCCTCGACAGGTCCTCAACACCGGGGAGCTGTTTTTT; cdr3_aa: CASSPRQVLNTGELFF
d_call: TRBD1; clone_size: NA; v_call: TRBV7-9; j_call: TRBJ1-1; cdr3_nt: TGTGCCAGCAGTCCTGATTCCCGGGACAGGGCAAACACTGAAGCTTTCTTT; cdr3_aa: CASSPDSRDRANTEAFF
d_call: NA; clone_size: NA; v_call: TRBV9; j_call: TRBJ1-1; cdr3_nt: TGTGCCAGCAGCGTAGTCGGACAGAACACTGAAGCTTTCTTT; cdr3_aa: CASSVVGQNTEAFF
d_call: TRBD1; clone_size: NA; v_call: TRBV19; j_call: TRBJ2-3; cdr3_nt: TGTGCCAGTAGTATTAGCTGGGACAGAAGCACAGATACGCAGTATTTT; cdr3_aa: CASSISWDRSTDTQYF
d_call: NA; clone_size: NA; v_call: TRBV30; j_call: TRBJ2-3; cdr3_nt: TGTGCCTGGTCGCATCGGGCGCAGTATTTT; cdr3_aa: CAWSHRAQYF
d_call: TRBD2; clone_size: NA; v_call: TRBV15; j_call: TRBJ2-1; cdr3_nt: TGTGCCACCACCCAGCGGGATGGGACCTACAATGAGCAGTTCTTC; cdr3_aa: CATTQRDGTYNEQFF
d_call: TRBD2; clone_size: NA; v_call: TRBV9; j_call: TRBJ2-7; cdr3_nt: TGTGCCAGCAGCCCGAGACTAGCGGGAGGAAACGAGCAGTACTTC; cdr3_aa: CASSPRLAGGNEQYF
d_call: TRBD1; clone_size: NA; v_call: TRBV7-9; j_call: TRBJ1-6; cdr3_nt: TGTGCCAGCAGCTTGGGGACAGAGCTCAATTCACCCCTCCACTTT; cdr3_aa: CASSLGTELNSPLHF
d_call: NA; clone_size: NA; v_call: TRBV7-9; j_call: TRBJ1-1; cdr3_nt: TGTGCCAGCAGATACTCTATGAACACTGAAGCTTTCTTT; cdr3_aa: CASRYSMNTEAFF
d_call: NA; clone_size: NA; v_call: TRBV12-3/TRBV12-4; j_call: TRBJ2-7; cdr3_nt: TGTGCCAGCAGTTTGTCAAGCTTCGAGCAGTACTTC; cdr3_aa: CASSLSSFEQYF
d_call: TRBD1; clone_size: once; v_call: TRBV24-1; j_call: TRBJ1-5; cdr3_nt: TGTGCCACCAGTAACAGGGGTAGCAATCAGCCCCAGCATTTT; cdr3_aa: CATSNRGSNQPQHF
d_call: NA; clone_size: NA; v_call: TRBV6-5; j_call: TRBJ1-2; cdr3_nt: TGTGCCAGCAGTAGGAGGGTACGGGATGGCTACACCTTC; cdr3_aa: CASSRRVRDGYTF
d_call: NA; clone_size: NA; v_call: TRBV6-1; j_call: TRBJ1-2; cdr3_nt: TGTGCCAGCAGTGAAAGGGTCAGGGAACATGGCTACACCTTC; cdr3_aa: CASSERVREHGYTF
d_call: NA; clone_size: NA; v_call: TRBV2; j_call: TRBJ2-7; cdr3_nt: TGTGCCAGCAGTGAGGGGCAGGCCTCCTACGAGCAGTACTTC; cdr3_aa: CASSEGQASYEQYF
d_call: TRBD1; clone_size: NA; v_call: TRBV19; j_call: TRBJ1-4; cdr3_nt: TGTGCCAGTAGCCTTTGGGACAGGGGCGGGGAAAAACTGTTTTTT; cdr3_aa: CASSLWDRGGEKLFF
d_call: NA; clone_size: NA; v_call: TRBV28; j_call: TRBJ2-4; cdr3_nt: TGTGCCAGCAGTTTAAGTAGCATTCAGTACTTC; cdr3_aa: CASSLSSIQYF
d_call: NA; clone_size: NA; v_call: TRBV9; j_call: TRBJ2-3; cdr3_nt: TGTGCCAGCAGCCCCGGGGTAGCGGACACAGATACGCAGTATTTT; cdr3_aa: CASSPGVADTDTQYF
d_call: TRBD1; clone_size: NA; v_call: TRBV5-1; j_call: TRBJ2-1; cdr3_nt: TGCGCCAGCAGCTTGAGGACAGGCGGGAATGAGCAGTTCTTC; cdr3_aa: CASSLRTGGNEQFF
d_call: NA; clone_size: NA; v_call: TRBV2; j_call: TRBJ1-3; cdr3_nt: TGTGCCAGCAGCGGCCCCCGGACAGCCGGCAGTCGAAACACCATATATTTT; cdr3_aa: CASSGPRTAGSRNTIYF
d_call: NA; clone_size: NA; v_call: TRBV6-5; j_call: TRBJ2-3; cdr3_nt: TGTGCCAGCAGTTACTCCCCTGTCACAGATACGCAGTATTTT; cdr3_aa: CASSYSPVTDTQYF
d_call: NA; clone_size: NA; v_call: TRBV11-3; j_call: TRBJ1-3; cdr3_nt: TGTGCCAGCAGCTTAGATCGGCAGGGAGGCGGAAACACCATATATTTT; cdr3_aa: CASSLDRQGGGNTIYF
d_call: NA; clone_size: NA; v_call: TRBV5-1; j_call: TRBJ2-7; cdr3_nt: TGCGCCAGCAGCTTAGGACAGATTGGCGAGCAGTACTTC; cdr3_aa: CASSLGQIGEQYF
d_call: TRBD1; clone_size: NA; v_call: TRBV5-1; j_call: TRBJ2-7; cdr3_nt: TGCGCCAGCAGCCCCACAGGGGGAAACTCCTACGAGCAGTACTTC; cdr3_aa: CASSPTGGNSYEQYF
d_call: NA; clone_size: NA; v_call: TRBV3-1/TRBV3-2; j_call: TRBJ1-4; cdr3_nt: TGTGCCAGCAGCCGGGCGGGAGGTAATGAAAAACTGTTTTTT; cdr3_aa: CASSRAGGNEKLFF